This section outlines one T cell receptor (beta chain) sequence together with its context. Its antigen remains unidentified. Uncontrolled infection, other autoimmune disease, pregnancy or lactation excluded patients. Each diagnosis drew on symptoms, thyroxine, TRAb, thyroid ultrasound and orbital computed tomography findings. The CDR3 spans 14 residues. Germline assignment: CDR1 MDHEN and CDR2 SYDVKM. The V and J ends lost 6 bases and 5 bases, in that order; junction bases with no gene match: 8. The data are from a study of T cells in Graves' hyperthyroidism and ophthalmopathy. Study-level information: Peripheral blood was drawn at first diagnosis, prior to all treatment. General observations from the study: Peripheral blood also featured most of the thyroid clonotypes expanded above 0.001.

Using RNA transcripts as the source, TCR beta CDR3 regions were amplified. The study used the HTBI primer set for a first-round RT-PCR of the TCR CDR3. MiXCR was run by TCRdb on the multiplex PCR reads, yielding one entry per CDR3 protein. The sample holds about 640,000 distinct CDR3 sequences, 14% seen once. The TCR sequence derives from a woman between 50 and 59 years old with Graves' ophthalmopathy. Sequenced material: blood. The chain is built from TRBV28 and TRBJ2-5; 8 nucleotides match TRBD1. CDR3 DNA: TGTGCCAGCAGAAGTGGACAGGGCACGGAGACCCAGTACTTC. Translated, it gives CASRSGQGTETQYF.